The 8 T cell receptor beta chains reported below all come from one sample, sequenced in a study of shared clonotypes between healthy human individuals. Profiled with immunoSEQ multiplex PCR; TCRdb holds only in-frame clones, not every one. The table records around 2.3 million clones, about 94% of them present only once. Source material: naive CD4+ T cells sorted from blood. This sample's subset: CD45RA+ positively selected. The receptor source for this set is a young man in good health.

The chain joins TRBV29-1 to TRBJ1-1, with 7 bases identical to TRBD1. The CDR3 contains 14 residues. V was clipped by 4 bases and J by 1 base; unmatched bases: 6. Germline values: CDR1 SQVTM, CDR2 ANQGSEA. CDR3 nucleotide sequence: TGCAGCGTTGGGGGACAGCGGTGGAACACTGAAGCTTTCTTT. This translates into CSVGGQRWNTEAFF.

The gene calls are TRBV15 and TRBJ2-7; possible D gene TRBD1, 5 bases. Trimming stripped 3 bases from V and 6 bases from J, with 12 bases between. In germline, CDR1 is LNHNV, CDR2 YYDKDF (reference sequence). The CDR3 is 13 amino acids. CDR3 nucleotides: TGTGCCACCAGCAGGAACCTAGGGGTCGAGCAGTACTTC. It is translated as CATSRNLGVEQYF.

The rearrangement uses TRBV7-3 and TRBJ2-3; tentatively, D is TRBD1 (6 bases). Germline loops: CDR1 SGHTA, CDR2 FQGTGA. V lost 5 bases and J lost 2, with 14 bases in between. The CDR3 loop spans 15 amino acids. The CDR3 coding sequence is TGTGCCAGCAGCCCCGGGACAACTCACACAGATACGCAGTATTTT. Residues: CASSPGTTHTDTQYF.

The gene calls are TRBV5-1 and TRBJ2-7; no clear D gene. The V gene's germline CDR1 is SGHRS and CDR2 YFSETQ. V was clipped by 4 bases and J by 4 bases, with 15 bases between them. The CDR3 runs 14 residues. The CDR3 here is CASSMTPPLYEQYF. For the CDR3, the DNA is TGCGCCAGCAGCATGACTCCACCCCTTTACGAGCAGTACTTC.

This sequence joins TRBV10-1 and TRBJ2-1; TRBD2 agrees at 14 bases. This CDR3 has 18 amino acids. Germline values: CDR1 WNHNN, CDR2 SYGVQD (reference sequence). Trimming at V came to 3 bases and at J to 0 bases, leaving 4 bases not matched to a gene. The CDR3 region is CASSEEGLAGVSYNEQFF. CDR3 coding DNA: TGCGCCAGCAGTGAAGAGGGACTAGCGGGAGTCTCCTACAATGAGCAGTTCTTC.

The genes are TRBV28 and TRBJ2-7; 7 bases are shared with TRBD1. The V gene end was trimmed by 3 bases and the J gene end by 7 bases; junction bases not matched to a gene: 15. This CDR3 region has 16 residues. Germline V gene sequence: CDR1 MDHEN, CDR2 SYDVKM. The CDR3 is CASSFPRATGSVEQYF. In DNA, the CDR3 is TGTGCCAGCAGTTTCCCCAGAGCGACAGGGTCGGTAGAGCAGTACTTC.

The rearrangement links TRBV5-1 to TRBJ2-7, with 11 bases identical to TRBD2. Looked up from germline, CDR1 is SGHRS and CDR2 is YFSETQ. The CDR3 is 15 residues long. J lost 0 bases, V lost 6 bases, and 5 bases had no gene match. The CDR3 sequence: CASTFGTSGSYEQYF. The CDR3 DNA is TGCGCCAGCACATTCGGGACTAGCGGCTCCTACGAGCAGTACTTC.

The chain is built from TRBV13 and TRBJ2-7; no firm D call. Germline V gene sequence: CDR1 PRHDT, CDR2 FYEKMQ (reference sequence). There are 14 residues in the CDR3. V was cut by 8 bases and J by 0 bases, with 14 bases left in between. As DNA, the CDR3 is TGTGCCAGCTCGGTGGATGGAAGCTCCTACGAGCAGTACTTC. This gives the protein CASSVDGSSYEQYF.